These T cell receptor beta chains were read from a single sample in a study of human T cells and chemical hapten exposure. TCRdb reanalysed the RACE reads using MiXCR and keeps one entry per CDR3 protein. This table has tens of thousands of distinct CDR3 sequences, around 7.9% appearing once. This specimen was whole blood, taken in connection with sensitization to the hapten diphenylcyclopropenone (DPC). These receptors were obtained from a woman aged 45-65 years with alopecia areata. Some clones in this sample may be carry-over from other donors' samples. Both conserved end residues are part of each CDR3. Each record gives: D gene, clone size, V gene, J gene, CDR3 DNA, CDR3 protein. D genes are given only for firm matches. Size tells how often a clone was seen (once, few, many) or the class of an expanded clone, and some rows leave it out.

TRBD1,many,TRBV6-6,TRBJ1-5,TGTGCCAGCATTGGGGACAGGGGGGTCGCTCAGCCCCAGCATTTT,CASIGDRGVAQPQHF
TRBD2,.,TRBV19,TRBJ2-7,TGTGCCAGTAGGTCGGGACTAGCGGGAGGAACCTACGAGCAGTACTTC,CASRSGLAGGTYEQYF
.,few,TRBV28,TRBJ2-7,TGTGCCAGCAGTTTAACCCCCCAGCGGAGCTCCTACGAGCAGTACTTC,CASSLTPQRSSYEQYF
.,many,TRBV10-3,TRBJ1-1,TGTGCCATCACGGGCAGGGTGGGGACTGAAGCTTTCTTT,CAITGRVGTEAFF
.,few,TRBV4-1,TRBJ1-1,TGCGCCAGCAGCCCACGGACACTCGCCCGGGGGACTGAAGCTTTCTTT,CASSPRTLARGTEAFF
.,few,TRBV5-5,TRBJ1-6,TGTGCCAGCAGCCCCGCAGGGTCCTATAATTCACCCCTCCACTTT,CASSPAGSYNSPLHF
.,few,TRBV7-9,TRBJ1-2,TGTGCCAGCAGCTTAAACGGGGGCGCTGGCTACACCTTC,CASSLNGGAGYTF
.,.,TRBV2,TRBJ2-3,TGTGCCAGCAGTGAATTGGCGGGGGGACAGAATACGCAGTATTTT,CASSELAGGQNTQYF
.,many,TRBV29-1,TRBJ1-5,TGCAGCGTTGGGGGGTATAGCAATCAGCCCCAGCATTTT,CSVGGYSNQPQHF
TRBD1,.,TRBV5-1,TRBJ1-1,TGCGCCAGCAGCGGATTCGGACAGGAGTTTAGTTCGAACACTGAAGCTTTCTTT,CASSGFGQEFSSNTEAFF
.,many,TRBV20-1,TRBJ1-5,TGCAGTGCTAGTGGGAGGGAAGGTCAGCCCCAGCATTTT,CSASGREGQPQHF
.,.,TRBV29-1,TRBJ1-1,TGCAGCGTTGAAGATCAGGGAGAGACTGAAGCTTTCTTT,CSVEDQGETEAFF
TRBD1,many,TRBV5-4,TRBJ2-2,TGTGCCAGCAGCCCGGGACAGGGGGCTGTAGAGGAGCTGTTTTTT,CASSPGQGAVEELFF
TRBD2,.,TRBV5-1,TRBJ2-1,TGCGCCAGCAGCCCAACAATCACTAGCGGGAGGGATAATGAGCAGTTCTTC,CASSPTITSGRDNEQFF
TRBD1,.,TRBV28,TRBJ1-1,TGTCTCTCCCGGGACAGACACATGAACACTGAAGCTTTCTTT,CLSRDRHMNTEAFF
TRBD1,many,TRBV19,TRBJ1-5,TGTGCCAGTAGTATAGTCCGGGACAGGGAAGGACCCCAGCATTTT,CASSIVRDREGPQHF
TRBD2,few,TRBV6-1,TRBJ2-3,TGTGCCAGCGTTCTTCAAGGGAGGGCCGGGACAGATACGCAGTATTTT,CASVLQGRAGTDTQYF
.,few,TRBV7-8,TRBJ1-5,TGTGCCAGCAGCCCCAGCGGTCCCTCGGCGAATCAGCCCCAGCATTTT,CASSPSGPSANQPQHF
TRBD2,.,TRBV6-1,TRBJ2-3,TGTGCCAGCAGTGAAGGGATAGCGGGGCCTTATGGGACGCAGTATTTT,CASSEGIAGPYGTQYF
TRBD2,few,TRBV11-2,TRBJ2-1,TGTGCCACCGTACAGGGGGCTAGCGGGAGGGGCTCCTACAATGAGCAGTTCTTC,CATVQGASGRGSYNEQFF
TRBD1,.,TRBV18,TRBJ2-1,TGTGCCAGCTCACGTGGTGGACAGGGGTATAGTGAGCAGTTCTTC,CASSRGGQGYSEQFF
TRBD2,.,TRBV10-3,TRBJ2-1,TGTGCCACCCTCGGGGCGGGAGCATCCTACAATGAGCAGTTCTTC,CATLGAGASYNEQFF
.,.,TRBV28,TRBJ2-7,TGTGCCAGCAGCTCCTCCTGGACAAGAATCTACGAGCAGTACTTC,CASSSSWTRIYEQYF
.,few,TRBV20-1,TRBJ1-5,TGCAGTGCTGGGGGGACCTCCCATAGCAATCAGCCCCAGCATTTT,CSAGGTSHSNQPQHF
.,many,TRBV2,TRBJ1-2,TGTGCCAGCAGGCCCGACGGTGCCTCTTTTCTGTATGGCTACACCTTC,CASRPDGASFLYGYTF
.,many,TRBV7-6,TRBJ2-5,TGTGCCAGCAGCTTTGCTAGACAAGAGACCCAGTACTTC,CASSFARQETQYF
TRBD1,few,TRBV2,TRBJ1-1,TGTGCCAGCACCCAGGGACAGTTGAACACTGAAGCTTTCTTT,CASTQGQLNTEAFF
.,many,TRBV7-2,TRBJ2-3,TGTGCCAGCAGAACAGGTTCCGGCACAGATACGCAGTATTTT,CASRTGSGTDTQYF
TRBD2,few,TRBV12-3/TRBV12-4,TRBJ2-7,TGTGCCAGCAGACTAGCGGGAGTTCACGAAGAGCAGTACTTC,CASRLAGVHEEQYF